The subject of this entry is one TCR beta chain. What it binds is not known. The data derive from a study of shared clonotypes between healthy human individuals. This table comes from immunoSEQ multiplex PCR, and its TCRdb copy is limited to in-frame clones, with some not included. Of about 1.1 million clones in the sample, around three quarters were seen once. Findings and limits, study-wide: Generally, estimated richness proved larger in naive subsets than it did in memory subsets.

The TCR sequence derives from a young man in good health. Some clones in this sample may be carry-over from other donors' samples. Sequences were obtained from memory CD4+ T cells from PBMCs. Subset defined: CD45RA-negative fraction.

In DNA form, the CDR3 reads TGTGCCAGCAGTGTTTTATCGGGGACTGAGCAGTTCTTC. It encodes CASSVLSGTEQFF. This chain joins TRBV2 and TRBJ2-1; the D gene could be TRBD1 or TRBD2 (5 bases each). Germline-derived CDR1 and CDR2 are SNHLY and FYNNEI. V was cut by 4 bases and J by 9 bases, with 13 bases left in between. The CDR3 is made up of 13 amino acids.